This T cell receptor beta chain was sequenced in a study of T cells in Graves' hyperthyroidism and ophthalmopathy. Notes on this clonotype: A junction boundary mismatches the germline segment, possibly from a read error.

This CDR3 comprises 15 residues. CDR1 is SGHNT, CDR2 YENEEA, per germline. From RNA transcripts, TCR beta CDR3 regions were amplified. TCR CDR3 underwent first-round RT-PCR with the HTBI primer set. TCRdb re-called the multiplex PCR reads with MiXCR, one entry per CDR3 protein. Found here are about 360,000 distinct CDR3 sequences, roughly 12% of them singletons; the top ten hold less than 25%. Input material: blood. The chain joins TRBV11-3 to TRBJ1-1; D remains ambiguous. The origin of this receptor is a man aged 25-45 years with Graves' hyperthyroidism that later progressed to Graves' ophthalmopathy. CDR3 protein: CAGSLDPRQNTEAFF. The CDR3 DNA follows: TGTGCCGGCAGCTTAGACCCTAGACAGAACACTGAAGCTTTCTTT.